Sequencing of this TCR beta chain was carried out in a study of T-cell memory formation after mild COVID-19 (TCRdb year 2021). With respect to the entire study: Most TCR sequence clusters were specific to one of the two donors. T-cell clones expanding and contracting after mild COVID-19 in two donors were tracked by longitudinal TCRalpha and TCRbeta repertoire sequencing. Two young, previously healthy adult volunteers, one female and one male, were included in the cohort.

Summary of the overall study and its limitations: Some responding clones were found in pre-infection memory, which suggests that pre-existing cross-reactive memory T cells took part in the SARS-CoV-2 response. The second-wave clones that peaked on day 37 were not confirmed to be SARS-CoV-2 specific. The study included only a couple of mild cases, and larger cohorts that include severe cases with pre-infection samples were judged to be necessary. Contracting CD4+ clones turned up mainly in the CM and EM memory subsets, whereas EMRA was where CD8+ clones were enriched. Balanced CD4/CD8 phenotypes were observed for clones contracting from day 15 to 85, whereas a bias towards CD4+ was observed for a second wave of clones expanding from day 15 to 37.

The sequencing machine was an Illumina NovaSeq 6000. cDNA libraries for TCRalpha and TCRbeta were prepared by 5'RACE using constant-segment primers, with sample barcodes and unique molecular identifiers added. Trizol reagent was used to extract RNA from every sample. The libraries were amplified in two PCR steps, and the second step added a second sample barcode and Illumina TruSeq adapters. Libraries were sequenced on an Illumina NovaSeq with 2 x 150 bp paired-end reads. Per the authors' processing: The reads were demultiplexed and collapsed into UMI-guided consensus sequences using migec v1.2.7. Using mixcr v2.1.11, UMI consensuses were aligned to TRA and TRB V and J templates and then assembled into clonotypes. Expanded or contracted clonotypes were those called significant by both edgeR and NoisET, with noise models trained on biological replicates. edgeR calls used a false discovery rate-adjusted p below 0.01 and a log2 fold-change threshold of 1. As an exploratory analysis of dynamics, max-normalized trajectories of the 1000 most abundant clonotypes were examined by PCA with hierarchical clustering. Separately sequenced CD4+ and CD8+ repertoires were used to assign the CD4 or CD8 phenotype of responding clones. The public reads were reanalyzed by TCRdb: fastp trimming at Q25, MiXCR alignment, in-frame beta chains only. Rows merge per CDR3 protein into single entries with the most common DNA and genes. In this record, the V and J calls reflect TCRdb's handling and not the investigators' own analysis. Here the sample has roughly 190,000 distinct CDR3 sequences; around 30% occur a single time. The ten top clones hold roughly 11% of the sample.

PBMCs were isolated by Ficoll-Paque density gradient centrifugation. Comments on this clonotype: Its antigen target is currently unknown. One base away there is no much larger clone; base qualities are not given.

The sample taken for sequencing was PBMCs or a T cell subset sorted from them (not recorded which). The origin of this receptor is an adult woman who had mild COVID-19 (a few samples of this study predate the infection). The sample titles of this study are shuffled in the database, so cell type and time point are left out; the donor was told from shared clones.

CDR3 protein: CASRGTGFRTQYF. The DNA sequence reads TGTGCCAGCAGAGGTACAGGGTTCCGTACGCAGTATTTT. The chain joins TRBV6-5 to TRBJ2-3; a weak D assignment points to TRBD1 (6 bases agree). The junction carries 15 bases between V and J, which are trimmed by 6 bases and 8 bases respectively. The CDR1 and CDR2 encoded by the germline V gene are MNHEY and SVGAGI. From its cysteine to its phenylalanine, the CDR3 spans 13 amino acids. Only the CDR3 DNA stays, 39 bases, in frame from base 1.